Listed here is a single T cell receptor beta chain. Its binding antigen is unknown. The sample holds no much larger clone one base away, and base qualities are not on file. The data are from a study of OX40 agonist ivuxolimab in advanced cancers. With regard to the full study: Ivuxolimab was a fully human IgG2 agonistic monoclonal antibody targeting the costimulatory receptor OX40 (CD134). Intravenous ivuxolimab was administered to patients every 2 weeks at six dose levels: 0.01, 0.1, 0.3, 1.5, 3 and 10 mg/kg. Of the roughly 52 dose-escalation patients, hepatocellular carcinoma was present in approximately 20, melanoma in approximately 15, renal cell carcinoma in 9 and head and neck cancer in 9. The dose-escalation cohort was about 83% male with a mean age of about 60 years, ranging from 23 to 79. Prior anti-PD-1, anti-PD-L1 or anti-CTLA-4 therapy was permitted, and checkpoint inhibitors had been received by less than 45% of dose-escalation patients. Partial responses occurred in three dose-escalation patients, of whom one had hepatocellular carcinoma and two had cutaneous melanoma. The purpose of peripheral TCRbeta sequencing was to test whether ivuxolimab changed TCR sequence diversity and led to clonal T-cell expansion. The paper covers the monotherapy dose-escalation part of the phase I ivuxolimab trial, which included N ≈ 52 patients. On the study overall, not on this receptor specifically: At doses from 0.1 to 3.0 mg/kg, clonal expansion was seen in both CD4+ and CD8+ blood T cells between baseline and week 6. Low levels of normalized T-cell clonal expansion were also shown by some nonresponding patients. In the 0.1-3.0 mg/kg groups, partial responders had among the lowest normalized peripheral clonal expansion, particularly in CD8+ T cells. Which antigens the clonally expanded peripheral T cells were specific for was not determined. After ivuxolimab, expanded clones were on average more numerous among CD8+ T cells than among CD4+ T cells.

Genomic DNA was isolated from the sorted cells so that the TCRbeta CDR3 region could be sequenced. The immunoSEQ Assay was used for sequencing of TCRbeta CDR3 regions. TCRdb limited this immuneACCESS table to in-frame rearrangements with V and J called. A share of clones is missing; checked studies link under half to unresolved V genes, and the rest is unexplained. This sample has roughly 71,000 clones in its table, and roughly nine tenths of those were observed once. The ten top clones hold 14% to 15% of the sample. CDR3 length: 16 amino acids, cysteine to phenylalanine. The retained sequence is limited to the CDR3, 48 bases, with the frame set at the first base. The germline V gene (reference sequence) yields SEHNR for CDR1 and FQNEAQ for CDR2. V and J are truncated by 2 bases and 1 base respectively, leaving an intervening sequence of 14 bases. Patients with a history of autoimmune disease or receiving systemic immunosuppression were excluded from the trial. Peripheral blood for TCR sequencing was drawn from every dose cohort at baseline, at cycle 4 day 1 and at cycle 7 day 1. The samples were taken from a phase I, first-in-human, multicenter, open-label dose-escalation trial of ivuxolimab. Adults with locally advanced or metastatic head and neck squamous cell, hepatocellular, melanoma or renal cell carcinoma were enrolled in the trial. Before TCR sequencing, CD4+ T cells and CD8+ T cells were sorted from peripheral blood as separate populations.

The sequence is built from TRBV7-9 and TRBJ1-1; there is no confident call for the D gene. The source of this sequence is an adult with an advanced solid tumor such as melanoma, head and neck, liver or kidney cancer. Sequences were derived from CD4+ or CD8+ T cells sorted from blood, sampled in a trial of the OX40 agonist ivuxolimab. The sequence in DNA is TGTGCCAGCAGCTTAATAAGTAACCGCAAGAACACTGAAGCTTTCTTT. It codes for CASSLISNRKNTEAFF.